This TCR beta chain derives from a study of blood T cell repertoires in COVID-19. At the level of the study: T cells, B-cell-depleted T cells, or PBMCs supplied cDNA or gDNA.

This table comes from immunoSEQ multiplex PCR, and its TCRdb copy is limited to in-frame clones, with some not included. The sample records roughly 200,000 clones, roughly 89% being singletons. CDR3 size: 14 residues. V lost 0 bases, J lost 5 bases, and 8 bases lay in between. The germline V gene encodes CDR1 SGDLS and CDR2 YYNGEE. Participant-reported clinical history was the basis for cohort assignment. The chain combines TRBV9 with TRBJ1-4; TRBD1 might be the D (6 bases). The sequence came from a woman aged 40 to 49 with acute COVID-19. Sequencing was performed on PBMCs or T cells enriched from blood (not recorded which). The CDR3 nucleotides read TGTGCCAGCAGCGTAGGGACAGCGAATGAAAAACTGTTTTTT. Translated, it gives CASSVGTANEKLFF. Together with reference TRBV9 and TRBJ1-4, the CDR3 gives the full variable domain: DSGVTQTPKHLITATGQRVTLRCSPRSGDLSVYWYQQSLDQGLQFLIQYYNGEERAKGNILERFSAQQFPDLHSELNLSSLELGDSALYFCASSVGTANEKLFFGSGTQLSVL.